This entry lists 23 T cell receptor beta chains sequenced from one sample in a study of T-cell memory formation after mild COVID-19. MiXCR, run by TCRdb on the 5' RACE reads, gives a single entry per CDR3 protein. The data hold about 200,000 distinct CDR3 sequences, with around 19% observed a single time. The sample was PBMCs or a T cell subset sorted from them (not recorded which). The source is an adult woman who had mild COVID-19 (a few samples of this study predate the infection). Cell type and time point are not known.

The chain carries TRBV11-2 and TRBJ1-1; no clear D gene. In germline, CDR1 is SGHAT, CDR2 FQNNGV. V lost 5 bases and J 4 bases, leaving 20 bases between the germline ends. CDR3 length: 16 amino acids. CDR3 loop: CASSIGLSAGSTEAFF. Written as DNA, the CDR3 is TGTGCCAGCAGCATCGGACTGTCCGCCGGGAGCACTGAAGCTTTCTTT.

There are many counts of this clonotype. The V call is TRBV5-1, the J call TRBJ2-1; the D gene is possibly TRBD1 (5 bases). Germline CDR1 SGHRS, CDR2 YFSETQ. This CDR3 comprises 14 residues. Deletions cut 0 bases from V and 6 bases from J, with 10 bases between. The CDR3 spells CASSLEQGSNEQFF. DNA of the CDR3: TGCGCCAGCAGCTTGGAGCAGGGTTCCAATGAGCAGTTCTTC.

The CDR3 spells CASSLGTLGDTQYF. The CDR3 DNA reads TGTGCCAGCAGTTTAGGGACCTTGGGCGATACGCAGTATTTT. The chain uses TRBV12-3 or TRBV12-4 and TRBJ2-3, with no clear D. The CDR3 has 14 residues. The V and J ends lost 1 base and 6 bases respectively, with 11 bases between them.

The chain couples TRBV12-5 to TRBJ2-1, with D perhaps TRBD2 (5 bases). This CDR3 is 12 amino acids long. Germline CDR1 and CDR2: LGHNT and FRNRAP. V lost 7 bases and J lost 3, with 7 bases in between. DNA of the CDR3: TGTGCTAGTGCCCGGGACTACAATGAGCAGTTCTTC. This translates into CASARDYNEQFF.

This clonotype was detected a few times. This chain uses TRBV20-1 with TRBJ2-7; no definite D call. Per the germline V gene, CDR1 is DFQATT and CDR2 is SNEGSKA (reference sequence). V lost 4 bases, J lost 2 bases, and 6 bases lay in between. The CDR3 consists of 11 residues. The chain's CDR3 is CSAMKAYEQYF. The CDR3 bases are TGCAGTGCTATGAAGGCCTACGAGCAGTACTTC.

This clonotype showed up many times. The gene calls are TRBV12-3 or TRBV12-4 and TRBJ2-2; the D is unclear. This CDR3 has 17 residues. V lost 3 bases, J lost 4 bases, and 18 bases lay in between. CDR3 DNA sequence: TGTGCCAGCAGTTTTACCCAGGACGGACCTTTCACCGGGGAGCTGTTTTTT. Translation: CASSFTQDGPFTGELFF.

This clonotype has just a few counts. The gene calls are TRBV6-1 and TRBJ2-7; 7 nucleotides line up with TRBD1. This CDR3 spans 13 amino acids. V dropped 5 bases and J dropped 3; count of bases not matched to a gene: 4. CDR1 and CDR2 (germline): MNHNS, SASEGT. Here the CDR3 DNA reads TGTGCCAGCAGTATCGCAGGGGGCTACGAGCAGTACTTC. It encodes CASSIAGGYEQYF.

This clonotype has a handful of counts. CDR3 in amino acids: CASSQALGGYEQYF. Here the CDR3 DNA reads TGTGCCAGCAGCCAAGCCCTAGGGGGGTACGAGCAGTACTTC. J is TRBJ2-7 and V is TRBV14; D may correspond to TRBD1 or TRBD2 (6 bases each). With 1 base removed from V and 4 bases from J, the gap between germline ends came to 11 bases. CDR1 and CDR2 (germline): SGHDN, FVKESK. This CDR3 is built from 14 residues. Full variable domain (outside the CDR3, taken from reference TRBV14 and TRBJ2-7): EAGVTQFPSHSVIEKGQTVTLRCDPISGHDNLYWYRRVMGKEIKFLLHFVKESKQDESGMPNNRFLAERTGGTYSTLKVQPAELEDSGVYFCASSQALGGYEQYFGPGTRLTVT.

This clonotype was counted between two and nine times. The chain joins TRBV1 to TRBJ2-2; TRBD1 is the table's D call, not checked against the DNA. TRBV1 is classified as a pseudogene. CDR3 length: 16 amino acids. CDR3 sequence reads: CTSSQGDRSNTGELFF. In DNA, the CDR3 is TGCACCAGCAGCCAGGGGGACCGATCGAACACCGGGGAGCTGTTTTTT.

This clonotype has just a few counts. This chain uses TRBV5-1 with TRBJ2-2; D remains ambiguous. The germline CDR1 and CDR2 sequences are SGHRS and YFSETQ. CDR3 length equals 16 residues. The V gene lost 0 bases and the J gene lost 5 bases, with 14 bases spanning the gap. The CDR3 DNA sequence: TGCGCCAGCAGCTTGGTGGTAATCAAAACAACCGGGGAGCTGTTTTTT. This encodes CASSLVVIKTTGELFF.

This rearrangement joins TRBV5-6 to TRBJ1-2; D unclear. The CDR3 is made up of 15 amino acids. Germline V gene sequence: CDR1 SGHDT, CDR2 YYEEEE. Trimming pared 4 bases from V and 2 bases from J, leaving 15 bases between. DNA for the CDR3: TGTGCCAGCAGCCCGGCATGGGGTCGGAACTATGGCTACACCTTC. Its translation: CASSPAWGRNYGYTF. The entire variable domain, with the rest obtained from reference TRBV5-6 and TRBJ1-2, is as follows: DAGVTQSPTHLIKTRGQQVTLRCSPKSGHDTVSWYQQALGQGPQFIFQYYEEEERQRGNFPDRFSGHQFPNYSSELNVNALLLGDSALYLCASSPAWGRNYGYTFGSGTRLTVV.

The chain carries TRBV14 and TRBJ1-1; no firm D call. Germline loops: CDR1 SGHDN, CDR2 FVKESK. The CDR3 is 13 amino acids. V lost 0 bases and J lost 7, with 9 bases in between. The CDR3 here is CASSQDLGSEAFF. The CDR3 DNA reads TGTGCCAGCAGCCAAGATTTAGGCAGTGAAGCTTTCTTT.

This clonotype has a handful of counts. This chain uses TRBV20-1 with TRBJ2-2; D unclear. V dropped 0 bases and J dropped 3 bases, with 8 bases sitting between them. Germline CDR1 and CDR2: DFQATT and SNEGSKA (reference sequence). This CDR3 region has 14 residues. The CDR3 sequence: CSARDMGYTGELFF. CDR3 bases: TGCAGTGCTAGAGATATGGGTTACACCGGGGAGCTGTTTTTT.

The gene calls are TRBV12-3 or TRBV12-4 and TRBJ2-2; 7 nucleotides align to TRBD2. V was pared by 7 bases and J by 3 bases, with 5 bases of the junction left unmatched. The CDR3 has 14 amino acids. The DNA of the CDR3 is TGTGCCAGCATCCCGGCGGGAGACACCGGGGAGCTGTTTTTT. It specifies CASIPAGDTGELFF.

The chain has TRBV7-2 and TRBJ2-7, with 9 bases fitting TRBD1. Per germline, CDR1 SGHTA and CDR2 FQGNSA. V shed 4 bases, J shed 3 bases, and the junction held 13 bases outside the gene matches. CDR3 length: 17 residues. The CDR3 nucleotides are TGTGCCAGCAGCTCTATTAGGGGGGACAGGGTGGGCTACGAGCAGTACTTC. As protein: CASSSIRGDRVGYEQYF.

This clonotype was seen more than once but under ten times. The chain recombines TRBV5-1 with TRBJ1-1, with D possibly TRBD1 on 6 matching bases. The CDR3 covers 14 residues. The V gene's germline CDR1 is SGHRS and CDR2 YFSETQ. V was clipped by 2 bases and J by 1 base, with 9 bases between them. CDR3 DNA: TGCGCCAGCAGCTTCTCAGGGGCGAACACTGAAGCTTTCTTT. The encoded protein is CASSFSGANTEAFF.

This clonotype has only a few counts. V usage is TRBV7-3 and J usage is TRBJ2-3; TRBD2 matches at 7 bases. V dropped 5 bases and J dropped 5; count of bases not matched to a gene: 10. The germline V gene has CDR1 SGHTA and CDR2 FQGTGA. The CDR3 is made up of 15 amino acids. The CDR3 DNA is TGTGCCAGCAGCCCCGGGGGAATAGCGGGAGATACGCAGTATTTT. This translates into CASSPGGIAGDTQYF.

The sample holds a few counts of this clonotype. This chain links TRBV5-1 with TRBJ2-3; TRBD1 aligns across 8 bases. CDR1 and CDR2 from the germline V gene are SGHRS and YFSETQ. After removal of 1 base from V and 4 bases from J, the junction contained 17 bases not matched to a gene. CDR3 size: 19 residues. CDR3 bases: TGCGCCAGCAGCTTGAGAACCCCCTTGACAGGGGCTCTACCAGATACGCAGTATTTT. It codes for CASSLRTPLTGALPDTQYF.

This clonotype was seen repeatedly, ten times or more. CDR3 amino acids: CASSQGQGWNQPQHF. In DNA form, the CDR3 reads TGTGCCAGCAGCCAAGGACAGGGATGGAATCAGCCCCAGCATTTT. The rearrangement uses TRBV6-5 and TRBJ1-5; 8 nucleotides match TRBD1. Germline loops: CDR1 MNHEY, CDR2 SVGAGI. The CDR3 has 15 amino acids. With V trimmed by 6 bases and J by 4 bases, 8 bases remained unmatched.

The V gene is TRBV12-3 or TRBV12-4, the J gene TRBJ1-2, with D possibly matching TRBD1 (5 bases). Trimming cost V 4 bases and J 4 bases, with 16 bases left between them. This CDR3 region has 15 residues. DNA for the CDR3: TGTGCCAGCAGTTACTCCGGGACGGAAACCTATGGCTACACCTTC. Its protein is CASSYSGTETYGYTF.

This clonotype has a handful of counts. The CDR3 nucleotides are TGTGCCAGCAATGCCGGGACCCGCAGGGCAGATACGCAGTATTTT. The encoded protein is CASNAGTRRADTQYF. The V call is TRBV6-6, the J call TRBJ2-3; D tentatively reads TRBD1 or TRBD2 (5 bases each). The CDR3 runs to 15 residues. Germline V CDR1 and CDR2: MNHNY, SVGAGI (reference sequence). The V end was cut by 7 bases, the J end by 4 bases, with 18 bases between.

This chain uses TRBV12-3 or TRBV12-4 with TRBJ2-1; D might be TRBD2 (7 bases). V was trimmed by 3 bases and J by 5 bases, leaving 14 bases between them. The CDR3 is made up of 15 amino acids. In nucleotides, the CDR3 is TGTGCCAGCAGTTTCTCCGGGGGGCCCCACAATGAGCAGTTCTTC. Translation: CASSFSGGPHNEQFF.

This chain joins TRBV6-2 or TRBV6-3 and TRBJ2-7, with 11 bases fitting TRBD2. Per the germline V gene, CDR1 is MNHEY and CDR2 is SVGEGT. The J segment lost 4 bases and the V segment lost 5 bases, leaving 16 bases of the junction unmatched. CDR3 length equals 18 residues. In nucleotides, the CDR3 is TGTGCCAGCAGTCGGGGATTGATGACTAGCGGGGCCGGGTACGAGCAGTACTTC. This gives the protein CASSRGLMTSGAGYEQYF.